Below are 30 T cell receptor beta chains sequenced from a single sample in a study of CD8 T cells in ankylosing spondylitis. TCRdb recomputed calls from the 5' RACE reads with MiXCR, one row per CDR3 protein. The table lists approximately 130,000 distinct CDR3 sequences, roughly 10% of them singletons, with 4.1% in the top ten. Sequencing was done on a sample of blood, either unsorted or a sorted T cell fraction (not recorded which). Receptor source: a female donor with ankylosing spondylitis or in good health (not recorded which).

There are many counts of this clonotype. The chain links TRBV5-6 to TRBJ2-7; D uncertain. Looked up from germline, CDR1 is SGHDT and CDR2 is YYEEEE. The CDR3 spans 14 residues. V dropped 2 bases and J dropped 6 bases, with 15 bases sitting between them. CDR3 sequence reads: CASSFGGSGSEQYF. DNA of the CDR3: TGTGCCAGCAGCTTTGGTGGGTCCGGTAGCGAGCAGTACTTC.

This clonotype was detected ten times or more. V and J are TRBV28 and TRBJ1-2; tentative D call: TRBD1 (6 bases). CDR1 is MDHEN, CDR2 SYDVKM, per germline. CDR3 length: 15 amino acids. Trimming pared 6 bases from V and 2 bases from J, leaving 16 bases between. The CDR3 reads CASSVQGGRNYGYTF. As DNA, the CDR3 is TGTGCCAGCAGCGTACAGGGAGGGAGAAACTATGGCTACACCTTC.

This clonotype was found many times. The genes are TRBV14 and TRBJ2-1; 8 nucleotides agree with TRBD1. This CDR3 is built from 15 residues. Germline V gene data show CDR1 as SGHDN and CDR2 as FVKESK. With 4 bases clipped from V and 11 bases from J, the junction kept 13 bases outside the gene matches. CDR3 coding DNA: TGTGCCAGCAGCCGGGTTGATCAAACAGGGGGGAAGCAGTTCTTC. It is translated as CASSRVDQTGGKQFF.

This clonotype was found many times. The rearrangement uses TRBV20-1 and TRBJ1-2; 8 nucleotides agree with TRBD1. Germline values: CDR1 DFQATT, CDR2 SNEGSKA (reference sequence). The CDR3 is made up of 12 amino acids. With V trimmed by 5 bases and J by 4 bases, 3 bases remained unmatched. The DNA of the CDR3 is TGCAGTGCTCAGACAGGGGCCTATGGCTACACCTTC. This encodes CSAQTGAYGYTF.

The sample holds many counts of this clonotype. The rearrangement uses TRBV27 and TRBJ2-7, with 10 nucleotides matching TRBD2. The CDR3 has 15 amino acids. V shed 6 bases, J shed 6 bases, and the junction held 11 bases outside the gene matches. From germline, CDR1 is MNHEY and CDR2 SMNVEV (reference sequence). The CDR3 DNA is TGTGCCAGCAGCCCTAGCGGGAGTCTCAATCGCGAGCAGTACTTC. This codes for CASSPSGSLNREQYF.

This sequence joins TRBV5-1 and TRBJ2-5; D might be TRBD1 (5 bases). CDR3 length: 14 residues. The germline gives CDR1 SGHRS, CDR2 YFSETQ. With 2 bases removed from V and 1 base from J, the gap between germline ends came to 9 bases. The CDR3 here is CASSLIDSQETQYF. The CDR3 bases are TGCGCCAGCAGCTTAATTGACAGCCAAGAGACCCAGTACTTC.

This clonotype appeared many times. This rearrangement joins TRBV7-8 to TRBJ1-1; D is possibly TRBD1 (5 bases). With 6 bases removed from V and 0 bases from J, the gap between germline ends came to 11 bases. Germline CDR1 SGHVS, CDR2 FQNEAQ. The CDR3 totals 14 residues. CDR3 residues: CASRSGPMNTEAFF. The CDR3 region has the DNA TGTGCCAGCAGATCAGGGCCGATGAACACTGAAGCTTTCTTT.

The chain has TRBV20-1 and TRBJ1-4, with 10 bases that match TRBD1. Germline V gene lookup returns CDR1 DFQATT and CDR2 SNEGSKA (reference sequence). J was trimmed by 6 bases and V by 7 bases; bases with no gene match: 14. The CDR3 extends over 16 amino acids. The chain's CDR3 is CSVRGTGVLEDEKLFF. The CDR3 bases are TGCAGTGTTAGGGGGACAGGGGTGTTGGAGGATGAAAAACTGTTTTTT.

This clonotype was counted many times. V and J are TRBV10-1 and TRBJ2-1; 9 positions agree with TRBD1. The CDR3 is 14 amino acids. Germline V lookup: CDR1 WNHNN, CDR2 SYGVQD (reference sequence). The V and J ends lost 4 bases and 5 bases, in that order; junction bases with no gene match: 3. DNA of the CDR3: TGCGCCAGCAGTGGGACAGGGGTCGACAATGAGCAGTTCTTC. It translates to CASSGTGVDNEQFF.

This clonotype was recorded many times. Here the CDR3 DNA reads TGTGCCAGCCATAACTCAACTGGAACCAATGAGCAGTTCTTC. It specifies CASHNSTGTNEQFF. The rearrangement links TRBV18 to TRBJ2-1; D gene ambiguous. The germline V gene has CDR1 KGHSH and CDR2 LQKENI. The CDR3 totals 14 residues. The V gene lost 8 bases and the J gene lost 6 bases, with 17 bases spanning the gap.

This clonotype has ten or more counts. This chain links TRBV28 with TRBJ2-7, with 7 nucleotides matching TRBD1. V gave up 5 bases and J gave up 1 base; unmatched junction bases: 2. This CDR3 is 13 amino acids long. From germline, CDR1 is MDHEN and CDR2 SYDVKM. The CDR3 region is CASSEQGSYEQYF. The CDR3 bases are TGTGCCAGCAGTGAACAGGGGTCCTACGAGCAGTACTTC.

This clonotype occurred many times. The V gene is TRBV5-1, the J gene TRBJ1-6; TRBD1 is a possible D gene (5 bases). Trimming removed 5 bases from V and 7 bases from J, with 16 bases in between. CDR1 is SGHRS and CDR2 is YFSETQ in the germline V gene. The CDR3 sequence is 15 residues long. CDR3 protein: CASRPEDRANSPLHF. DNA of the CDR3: TGCGCCAGCAGGCCAGAAGACAGAGCAAATTCACCCCTCCACTTT.

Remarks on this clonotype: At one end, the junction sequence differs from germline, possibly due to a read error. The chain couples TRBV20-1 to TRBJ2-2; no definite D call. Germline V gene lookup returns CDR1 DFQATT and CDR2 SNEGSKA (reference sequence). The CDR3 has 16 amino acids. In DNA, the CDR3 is TGCAGCGCTACGCCATTAAAGACACCGAACACCGGGGAGCTGTTTTTT. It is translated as CSATPLKTPNTGELFF.

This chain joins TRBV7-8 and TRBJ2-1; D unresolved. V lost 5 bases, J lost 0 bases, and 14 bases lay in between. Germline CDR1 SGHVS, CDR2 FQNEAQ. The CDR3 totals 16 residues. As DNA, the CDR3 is TGTGCCAGCAGCCCATGGGCCTCCAGCTCCTACAATGAGCAGTTCTTC. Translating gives CASSPWASSSYNEQFF.

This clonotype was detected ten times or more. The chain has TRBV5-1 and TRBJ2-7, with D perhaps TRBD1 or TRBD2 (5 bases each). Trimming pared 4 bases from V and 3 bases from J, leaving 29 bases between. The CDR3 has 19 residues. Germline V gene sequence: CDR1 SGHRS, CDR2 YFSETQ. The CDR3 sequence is CASSRGIIGTALEVYEQYF. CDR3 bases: TGCGCCAGCAGCCGTGGTATAATTGGGACCGCGCTCGAGGTCTACGAGCAGTACTTC.

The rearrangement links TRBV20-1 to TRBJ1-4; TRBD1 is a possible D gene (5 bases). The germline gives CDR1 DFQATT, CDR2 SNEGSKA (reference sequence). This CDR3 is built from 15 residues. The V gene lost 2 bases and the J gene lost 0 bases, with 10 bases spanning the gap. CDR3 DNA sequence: TGCAGTGCTAGATTGGGGCCGGCAACTAATGAAAAACTGTTTTTT. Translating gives CSARLGPATNEKLFF.

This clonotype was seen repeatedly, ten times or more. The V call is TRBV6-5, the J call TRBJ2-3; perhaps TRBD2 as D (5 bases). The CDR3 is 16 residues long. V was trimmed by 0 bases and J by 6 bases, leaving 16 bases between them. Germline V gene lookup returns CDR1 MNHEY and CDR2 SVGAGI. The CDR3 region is CASSYSVNSRADTQYF. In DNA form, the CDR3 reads TGTGCCAGCAGTTACTCGGTCAATTCGAGGGCCGATACGCAGTATTTT.

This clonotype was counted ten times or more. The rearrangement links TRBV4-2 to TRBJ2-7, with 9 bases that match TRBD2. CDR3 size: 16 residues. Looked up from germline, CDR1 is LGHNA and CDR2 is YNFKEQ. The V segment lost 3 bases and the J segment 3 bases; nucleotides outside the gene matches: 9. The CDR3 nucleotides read TGTGCCAGCAGCCAGTCCGGGACTAGCAGTTTCTACGAGCAGTACTTC. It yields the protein CASSQSGTSSFYEQYF.

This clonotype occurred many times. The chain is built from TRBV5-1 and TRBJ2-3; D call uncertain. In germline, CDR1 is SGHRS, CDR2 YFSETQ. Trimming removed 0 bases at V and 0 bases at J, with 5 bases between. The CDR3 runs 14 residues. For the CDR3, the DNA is TGCGCCAGCAGCTTGGAACGGAGCACAGATACGCAGTATTTT. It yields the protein CASSLERSTDTQYF.

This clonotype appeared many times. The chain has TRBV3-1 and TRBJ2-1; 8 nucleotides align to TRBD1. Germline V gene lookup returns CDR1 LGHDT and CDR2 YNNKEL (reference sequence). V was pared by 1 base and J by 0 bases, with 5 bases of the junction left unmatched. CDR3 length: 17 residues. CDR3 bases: TGTGCCAGCAGCCAAGGACAGGGGTTGAGCTCCTACAATGAGCAGTTCTTC. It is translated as CASSQGQGLSSYNEQFF.

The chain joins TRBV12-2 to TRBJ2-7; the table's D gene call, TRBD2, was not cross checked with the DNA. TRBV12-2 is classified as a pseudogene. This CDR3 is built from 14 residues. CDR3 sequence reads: CASRPASAYYEQYF. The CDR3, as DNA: TGTGCAAGTCGCCCCGCCTCAGCTTACTACGAGCAGTACTTC.

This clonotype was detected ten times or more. The CDR3 DNA sequence: TGCAGTGCTACCCCCCAGGGGCGGGGCAATCAGCCCCAGCATTTT. Encoded protein: CSATPQGRGNQPQHF. The rearrangement uses TRBV20-1 and TRBJ1-5, with a weak D call TRBD1 (6 bases). V gave up 4 bases and J gave up 2 bases, with 15 bases separating them. Germline V gene lookup returns CDR1 DFQATT and CDR2 SNEGSKA (reference sequence). CDR3 length: 15 residues.

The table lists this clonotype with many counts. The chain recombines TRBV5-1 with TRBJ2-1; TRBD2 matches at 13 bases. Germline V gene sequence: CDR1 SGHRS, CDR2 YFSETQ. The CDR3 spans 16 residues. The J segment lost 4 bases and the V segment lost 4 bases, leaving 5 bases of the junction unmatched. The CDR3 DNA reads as TGCGCCAGCAGCCCGGCGGGACTAGCGGGGTACAATGAGCAGTTCTTC. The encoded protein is CASSPAGLAGYNEQFF.

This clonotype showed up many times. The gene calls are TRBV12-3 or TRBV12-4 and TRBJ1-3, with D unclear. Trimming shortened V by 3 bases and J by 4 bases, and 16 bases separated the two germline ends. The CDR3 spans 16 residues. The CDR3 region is CASSFAAGQEGNTIYF. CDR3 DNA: TGTGCCAGCAGTTTCGCGGCAGGCCAAGAGGGAAACACCATATATTTT.

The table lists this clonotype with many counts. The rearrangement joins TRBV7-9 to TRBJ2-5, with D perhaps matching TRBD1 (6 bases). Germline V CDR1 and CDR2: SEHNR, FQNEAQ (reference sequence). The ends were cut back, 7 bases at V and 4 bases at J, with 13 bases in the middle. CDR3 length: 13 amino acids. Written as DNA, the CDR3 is TGTGCCAGCAACCCCGGACAGAGAGAGACCCAGTACTTC. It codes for CASNPGQRETQYF.

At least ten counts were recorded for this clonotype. CDR3 coding DNA: TGTGCCAGCAGCAATGCCGGGATCGATCAAGAGACCCAGTACTTC. It translates to CASSNAGIDQETQYF. The V gene is TRBV7-7, the J gene TRBJ2-5; D is perhaps TRBD2 (5 bases). CDR1 and CDR2 (germline): SSHAT, FNYEAQ (reference sequence). The CDR3 has 15 residues. V was cut by 5 bases and J by 2 bases, with 15 bases left in between.

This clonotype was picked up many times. CDR3 sequence reads: CSARGYEQYF. The DNA of the CDR3 is TGCAGTGCTAGAGGCTACGAGCAGTACTTC. The gene calls are TRBV20-1 and TRBJ2-7; D is uncertain. Trimming pared 1 base from V and 3 bases from J, leaving 1 base between. CDR3 length: 10 residues. The germline V gene encodes CDR1 DFQATT and CDR2 SNEGSKA (reference sequence).

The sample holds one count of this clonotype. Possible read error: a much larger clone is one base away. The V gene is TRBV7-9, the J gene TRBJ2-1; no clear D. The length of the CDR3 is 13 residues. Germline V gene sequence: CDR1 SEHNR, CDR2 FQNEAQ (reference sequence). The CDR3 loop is CAISPDFDYEQFF. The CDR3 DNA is TGTGCCATCAGCCCCGACTTCGACTATGAGCAGTTCTTC. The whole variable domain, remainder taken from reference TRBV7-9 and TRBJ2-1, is DTGVSQNPRHKITKRGQNVTFRCDPISEHNRLYWYRQTLGQGPEFLTYFQNEAQLEKSRLLSDRFSAERPKGSFSTLEIQRTEQGDSAMYLCAISPDFDYEQFFGPGTRLTVL.

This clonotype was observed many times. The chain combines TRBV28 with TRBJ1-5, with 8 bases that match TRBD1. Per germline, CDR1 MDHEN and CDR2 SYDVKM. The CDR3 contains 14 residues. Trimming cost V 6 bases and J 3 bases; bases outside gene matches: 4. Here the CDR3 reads CASRNRGVNQPQHF. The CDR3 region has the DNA TGTGCCAGCAGGAACAGGGGGGTCAATCAGCCCCAGCATTTT.

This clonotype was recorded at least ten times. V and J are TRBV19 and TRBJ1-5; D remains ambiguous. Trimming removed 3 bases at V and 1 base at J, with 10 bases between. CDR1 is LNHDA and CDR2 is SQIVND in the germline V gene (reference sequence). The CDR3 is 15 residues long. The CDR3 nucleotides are TGTGCCAGTAGTATGGCCGAGGCAAGCAATCAGCCCCAGCATTTT. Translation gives CASSMAEASNQPQHF. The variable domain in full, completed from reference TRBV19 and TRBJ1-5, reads DGGITQSPKYLFRKEGQNVTLSCEQNLNHDAMYWYRQDPGQGLRLIYYSQIVNDFQKGDIAEGYSVSREKKESFPLTVTSAQKNPTAFYLCASSMAEASNQPQHFGDGTRLSIL.